This record looks at one T cell receptor beta chain sequence and its context. Its specificity is unknown. Original analysis: In papillary thyroid cancer, a distant-metastasis classifier was built using CDR3 differences across clinicopathological groups. TCRdb re-clonotyped the PCR reads via MiXCR. The V and J calls shown here were made by TCRdb, not taken from the authors' results. The profile shows some 15,000 clones, approximately 31% of them singletons. This record comes from a study of metastatic and nonmetastatic thyroid tumors. Findings and caveats of the study: According to reports, the diversity of TCR beta was significantly higher in malignant thyroid tumors than in benign nodules, and this held in both blood and tumor samples.

CDR1 is LNHDA and CDR2 is SQIVND in the germline V gene (reference sequence). The V and J ends lost 4 bases and 0 bases respectively, with 17 bases between them. The CDR3 is 17 amino acids. No patient received treatment before thyroid surgery. The receptor was derived from a female donor with papillary thyroid cancer or a benign thyroid nodule (not recorded which). Some clones in this sample may be carry-over from other donors' samples. The sample taken for sequencing was tumor tissue. The rearrangement uses TRBV19 and TRBJ2-3; TRBD1 might be the D (6 bases). DNA for the CDR3: TGTGCCAGTAGTAAGGGACCGGGACACCGAAGCACAGATACGCAGTATTTT. Its protein product is CASSKGPGHRSTDTQYF.